The clone carrying this T cell receptor beta chain was recorded many times. The antigen remains unidentified. The data were obtained in a study of beta chain features in type 1 diabetes. Study-level findings and limits: Any PCR bias toward short templates would affect both groups alike. For TCRB rearrangement, an influence of HLA type remained unresolved here. At VDJ recombination sites, type 1 diabetes patients had fewer insertions and more deleted nucleotides.

TCRB transcripts that were expressed got sequenced, as all of the isolated RNA had been reverse transcribed. Some clones are missing from TCRdb's copy, which holds only in-frame ones; the method was immunoSEQ multiplex PCR. This table has almost 350,000 clones, around 7.6% appearing once. This clonotype was obtained from a woman aged 18-29 years in good health. Sequencing used central memory CD4+ T cells from blood.

DNA of the CDR3: TGCGCCAGCAGCCAAGATCTAGATCAGCCCCAGCATTTT. Translated, it gives CASSQDLDQPQHF. The genes are TRBV4-3 and TRBJ1-5; D is uncertain. V lost 0 bases, J lost 5 bases, and 5 bases lay in between. The CDR3 extends over 13 amino acids. Looked up from germline, CDR1 is LGHNA and CDR2 is YSLEER.